This is a list of T cell receptor beta chains from one sample in a study of shared T cell receptors in the human thymus. Some clones are missing from TCRdb's copy, which holds only in-frame ones; the method was immunoSEQ multiplex PCR. The table includes 65,000 to 70,000 clones, more than 90% detected once. Sequencing was done on a sample of thymocytes. These receptor sequences come from a human donor. CDR3s include the opening cysteine and the closing phenylalanine or tryptophan.

v_call,cdr3_aa
TRBV5-8,CASSLSRTNSNQPQHF
TRBV11-2,CASSSFKWGFNSPLHF
TRBV29-1,CSVVLLGGSYEQYF
TRBV27,CASSWGMWRGTDTQYF
TRBV7-6,CASRPLIDSANTGELFF
TRBV19,CASRGRLGGAVGGYTF
TRBV20-1,CSAKALTEQFF
TRBV19,CASSIDRAARNTEAFF
TRBV7-9,CASSLERGTVYF
TRBV6-5,CASSYGGVDTEAFF
TRBV7-2,CASTKKVALGGGNEKLFF
TRBV7-6,CASSRHRGGNTEAFF
TRBV4-1,CASSQSPPGGNSGNTIYF
TRBV6-1,CASSDTWGGLRLNTEAFF
TRBV19,CASSIRYRVGQPQHF
TRBV6-1,CASGGSWAAGNTIYF
TRBV28,CANERVKAGGDRYNEQFF
TRBV29-1,CSVDQGAGPPSVGRTDTKAFF
TRBV7-6,CASSLAQETQYF
TRBV5-5,CASSFVTSGGSDTQYF
TRBV7-3,CASSLKDGTLEDSPLHF
TRBV28,CASSFKDRPDQNSPLHF
TRBV7-8,CASSLGEHPPNNYGYTF
TRBV19,CASSTTVNTEAFF
TRBV23-1,CASSQSRTRGEKLFF
TRBV4-3,CASSQISGAGVNEQFF
TRBV30,CAWRLMHRATSEQFF
TRBV2,CASSGTSSRTDTQYF
TRBV4-3,CASSRIHGTQGNQPQHF
TRBV7-9,CASSWDGGPIIVEQFF
TRBV6-7,CASRNRQNKSYEQYF
TRBV2,CAIRDTSF
TRBV29-1,CSVEGPRTGFVDTGELFF
TRBV18,CASSPWGLAGEETQYF
TRBV25-1,CASSPTRRDKTQYF
TRBV10-3,CAITATNGYTF
TRBV2,CASRPPQNTTMDTQYF
TRBV18,CARRTVRSSNQPQHF
TRBV7-2,CASSLVPRDRGQQETQYF
TRBV19,CASSITYNEQFF
TRBV9,CASSAPVNPNQPQHF
TRBV7-2,CASSFILEFSYEQYF
TRBV29-1,CSVRLGGGAYEQYF
TRBV9,CASSVQGYGYTF
TRBV19,CASSMGPIVYGYTF
TRBV7-8,CASSLALKGQGRTEAFF
TRBV5-1,CASSSGNKRNRYGYTF
TRBV13,CASSSWLVGSRELFF
TRBV7-3,CASSRSKAQDYPTPLGNTEAFF
TRBV6-6,CASRQPGQQNTEAFF
TRBV27,CASKRGPSYEQYF
TRBV4-1,CASSYDRASPVMNTEAFF